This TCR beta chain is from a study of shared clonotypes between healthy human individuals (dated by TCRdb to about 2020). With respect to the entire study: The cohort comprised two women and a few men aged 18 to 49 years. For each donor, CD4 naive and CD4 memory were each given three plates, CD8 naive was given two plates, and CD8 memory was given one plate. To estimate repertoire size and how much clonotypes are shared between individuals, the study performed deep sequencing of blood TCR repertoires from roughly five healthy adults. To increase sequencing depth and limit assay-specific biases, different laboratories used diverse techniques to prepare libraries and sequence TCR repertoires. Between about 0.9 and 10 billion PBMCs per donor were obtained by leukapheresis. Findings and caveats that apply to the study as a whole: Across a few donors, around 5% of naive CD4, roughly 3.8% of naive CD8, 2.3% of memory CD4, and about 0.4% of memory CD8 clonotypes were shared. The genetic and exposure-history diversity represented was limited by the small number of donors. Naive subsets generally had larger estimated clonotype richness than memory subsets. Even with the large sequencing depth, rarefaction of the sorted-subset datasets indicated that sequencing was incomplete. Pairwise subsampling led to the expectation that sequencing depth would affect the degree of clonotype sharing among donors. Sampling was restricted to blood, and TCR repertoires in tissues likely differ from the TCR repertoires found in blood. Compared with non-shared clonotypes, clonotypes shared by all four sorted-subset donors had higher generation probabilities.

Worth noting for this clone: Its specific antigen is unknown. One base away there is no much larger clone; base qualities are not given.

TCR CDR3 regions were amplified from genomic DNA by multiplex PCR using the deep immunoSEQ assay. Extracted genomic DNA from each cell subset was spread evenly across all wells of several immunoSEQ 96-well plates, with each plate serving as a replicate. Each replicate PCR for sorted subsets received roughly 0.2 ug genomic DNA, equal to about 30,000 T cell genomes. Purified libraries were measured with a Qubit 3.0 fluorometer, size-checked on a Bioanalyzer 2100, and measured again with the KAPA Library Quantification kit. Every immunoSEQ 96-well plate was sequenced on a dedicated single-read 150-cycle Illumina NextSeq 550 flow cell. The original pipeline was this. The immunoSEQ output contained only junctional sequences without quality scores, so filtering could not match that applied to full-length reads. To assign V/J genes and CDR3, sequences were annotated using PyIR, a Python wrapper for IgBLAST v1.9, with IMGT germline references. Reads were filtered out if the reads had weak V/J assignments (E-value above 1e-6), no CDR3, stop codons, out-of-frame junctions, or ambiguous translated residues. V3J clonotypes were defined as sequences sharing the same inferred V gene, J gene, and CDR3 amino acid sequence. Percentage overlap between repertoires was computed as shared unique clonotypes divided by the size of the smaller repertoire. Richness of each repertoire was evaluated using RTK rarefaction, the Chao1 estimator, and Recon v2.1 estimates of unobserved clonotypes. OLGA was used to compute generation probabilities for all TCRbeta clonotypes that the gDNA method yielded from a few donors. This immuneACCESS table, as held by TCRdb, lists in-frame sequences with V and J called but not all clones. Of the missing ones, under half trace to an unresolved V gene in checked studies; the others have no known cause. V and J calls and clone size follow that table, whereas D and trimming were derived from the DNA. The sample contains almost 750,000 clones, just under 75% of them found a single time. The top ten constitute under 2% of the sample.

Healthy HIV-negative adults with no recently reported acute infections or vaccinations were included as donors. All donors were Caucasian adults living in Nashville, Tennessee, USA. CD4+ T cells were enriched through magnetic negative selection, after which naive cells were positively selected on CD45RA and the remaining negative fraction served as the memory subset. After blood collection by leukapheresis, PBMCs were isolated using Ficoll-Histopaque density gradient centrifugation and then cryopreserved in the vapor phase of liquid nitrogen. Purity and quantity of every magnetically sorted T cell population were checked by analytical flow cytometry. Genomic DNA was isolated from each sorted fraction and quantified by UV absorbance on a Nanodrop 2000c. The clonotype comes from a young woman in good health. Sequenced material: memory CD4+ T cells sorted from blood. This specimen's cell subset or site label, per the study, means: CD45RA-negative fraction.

The CDR3 loop reads CASRGSSTMNNEQFF. The nucleotide sequence reads as follows: TGTGCCAGCAGAGGGTCTAGCACCATGAACAATGAGCAGTTCTTC. The sequence links TRBV27 to TRBJ2-1, and possibly TRBD2, on 5 matching bases. The CDR3 numbers 15 residues from cysteine through phenylalanine. Just CDR3 DNA is preserved here, 45 bases in frame from base 1. The trim is 6 bases for V and 5 bases for J, with a gap of 17 bases between the germline ends. In the germline V gene (reference sequence), CDR1 corresponds to MNHEY and CDR2 to SMNVEV.